The sequence of this T cell receptor (beta chain) was determined in a study of blood T cell repertoires in COVID-19. There are 14 residues in the CDR3. CDR1 is SGHAT, CDR2 FQNNGV, per germline. V dropped 5 bases and J dropped 5 bases, with 12 bases sitting between them. In the original analysis: For nucleated cells, counts were estimated from reference gene primer amplification. TCRdb keeps only in-frame clones here, not all; method: immunoSEQ multiplex PCR. That table gives V, J and clone size, and the DNA gave D and trimming. The profile shows over 95,000 clones, 84% of them singletons. What was sequenced was peripheral blood. The receptor comes from a woman aged 55-69 years with acute or convalescent COVID-19. J is TRBJ1-4 and V is TRBV11-2; perhaps TRBD1 as D (6 bases). For the CDR3, the DNA is TGTGCCAGCAGCCATCAGGGGTCAAATGAAAAACTGTTTTTT. Residues: CASSHQGSNEKLFF.